The rows below give T cell receptor beta chains drawn from one sample of a study of shared clonotypes between healthy human individuals. Sequencing was performed with immunoSEQ multiplex PCR; in TCRdb, only in-frame clones are kept and a portion is missing. The sample holds some 1,900,000 clones, approximately 94% seen once. Source material: naive CD8+ T cells sorted from blood. These receptors all come from a man younger than 35 in good health. CDR3s leave out the opening cysteine and the closing phenylalanine or tryptophan.

j_call v_call cdr3_aa
TRBJ2-7 TRBV5-5 ASSLISYEQY
TRBJ1-3 TRBV7-6 ASSPVSGNTIY
TRBJ2-7 TRBV25-1 ARGRGTIGLAGVEQY
TRBJ1-1 TRBV30 AWSPTVNTEAF
TRBJ1-6 TRBV5-8 ASSLGQTYNSPLH
TRBJ2-5 TRBV11-2 ASSLEVKETQY
TRBJ1-1 TRBV13 ASSPTGLNTEAF
TRBJ1-1 TRBV5-4 ASSLWGMNTEAF
TRBJ2-7 TRBV13 ASSQGLAGAYEQY
TRBJ1-5 TRBV28 ASSFGGFNQPQH
TRBJ2-7 TRBV6-5 ASNFAGSGADEQY
TRBJ2-1 TRBV9 ASSVAAGGHYNEQF
TRBJ2-7 TRBV11-1 ASSLATGAYEQY
TRBJ2-1 TRBV10-3 AISESIGEQF
TRBJ1-5 TRBV7-6 ASSLGQASNQPQH
TRBJ1-4 TRBV6-1 ASSEAAGWATNEKLF
TRBJ2-2 TRBV4-1 ASSQEGRPWDGELF
TRBJ1-1 TRBV27 ASSKGQMNTEAF
TRBJ1-2 TRBV7-6 ASSLEAGDGYT
TRBJ2-5 TRBV4-1 ASSPRQGSGETQY
TRBJ2-1 TRBV4-1 ASSRQKNEQF
TRBJ1-1 TRBV7-8 ASSLSSTEAF
TRBJ2-7 TRBV10-1 ASSESDTGGEQY
TRBJ2-2 TRBV6-4 ASSDPLGGGGTGELF
TRBJ2-7 TRBV4-3 ASSPGLAETYEQY
TRBJ2-7 TRBV19 ASSQRSPYEQY
TRBJ1-1 TRBV29-1 SVGVMNTEAF
TRBJ2-1 TRBV30 AWIPVLGGQF
TRBJ1-1 TRBV25-1 ASSEMGQGEAF
TRBJ2-3 TRBV5-5 ASSSTSGGLDTQY
TRBJ2-1 TRBV9 ASSVEAAGGWNEQF
TRBJ1-2 TRBV7-9 ASSTSGWRFDYGYT
TRBJ1-4 TRBV27 ASSLYSGVNEKLF
TRBJ2-2 TRBV5-6 ASSPPGVSGELF
TRBJ2-1 TRBV4-3 ASSPVGPPTNEQF
TRBJ2-7 TRBV18 ASSTDGASYEQY
TRBJ2-5 TRBV19 ASTPSRGGLLETQY
TRBJ1-2 TRBV29-1 SVGDRGPAGYT
TRBJ2-7 TRBV27 ASSSGPYEQY
TRBJ1-4 TRBV2 ASSDPLATNEKLF
TRBJ2-7 TRBV6-6 ACEGDSSYEQY
TRBJ2-7 TRBV28 ASSLNWGNEQY
TRBJ2-5 TRBV2 ASIGTSGGETQY
TRBJ2-7 TRBV27 ASSPLTSQGAGEQY
TRBJ1-2 TRBV4-3 ASSQDQAGYGYT
TRBJ2-1 TRBV9 ASSHDRSDSQLYNEQF
TRBJ2-5 TRBV6-5 ASSPGTSGAETQY
TRBJ1-2 TRBV7-9 ASSLVEAGANYGYT
TRBJ1-5 TRBV30 AWSPPGGQPQH
TRBJ1-1 TRBV10-3 AIQDMNTEAF
TRBJ2-1 TRBV7-9 ASSSPERGAYNEQF
TRBJ1-2 TRBV15 ATSREPGVGGYT
TRBJ1-2 TRBV5-6 ASSSTGDNYGYT
TRBJ2-3 TRBV30 AWSTVERLQTDTQY
TRBJ1-1 TRBV9 ASSLGGGTEAF